Presented here are 11 T cell receptor beta chains from one specimen sequenced in a study of beta chain features in type 1 diabetes. cDNA synthesis used the whole RNA isolate, giving expressed TCRB sequences. Assay: immunoSEQ multiplex PCR; the TCRdb copy retains only in-frame clones and omits some. The data contain 150,000 or so clones, roughly 60% of them seen just once; the ten biggest clones take up 0.08% to 0.09%. Study-level results: Type 1 diabetes patients showed a moderate but significant shortening of TCRB CDR3s in all four CD4+ subsets.

Their antigens are not known. Sequenced sample: naive CD4+ T cells from blood. These receptors were obtained from a man aged 25 to 45 with type 1 diabetes.

In its sample, this clone was seen once. V and J are TRBV29-1 and TRBJ1-1; tentatively, D is TRBD1 (5 bases). The CDR3 covers 12 residues. In germline, CDR1 is SQVTM, CDR2 ANQGSEA. Trimming pared 4 bases from V and 4 bases from J, leaving 10 bases between. The CDR3 sequence is CSVAGGVTEAFF. CDR3 DNA sequence: TGCAGCGTTGCCGGAGGGGTCACTGAAGCTTTCTTT.

The chain uses TRBV30 and TRBJ2-7, with a possible D match to TRBD2 (5 bases). The CDR3 loop spans 12 amino acids. V was trimmed by 0 bases and J by 4 bases, leaving 7 bases between them. Germline loops: CDR1 GTSNPN, CDR2 SVGIG (reference sequence). The CDR3 here is CAWSVEGYEQYF. The CDR3 DNA sequence: TGTGCCTGGAGTGTAGAGGGTTACGAGCAGTACTTC.

The chain recombines TRBV9 with TRBJ2-2; D could derive from TRBD1 or TRBD2 (6 bases each). The CDR3 sequence is 16 residues long. Trimming took off 0 bases at V and 1 base at J, with 10 bases between the two ends. Germline V gene lookup returns CDR1 SGDLS and CDR2 YYNGEE. DNA for the CDR3: TGTGCCAGCAGCGTAGCCGGGGGCGAGAACACCGGGGAGCTGTTTTTT. Its protein product is CASSVAGGENTGELFF.

The genes are TRBV6-6 and TRBJ1-5, with 7 bases that match TRBD1. The CDR3 contains 15 residues. The V segment lost 5 bases and the J segment 2 bases; nucleotides outside the gene matches: 6. Germline V gene lookup returns CDR1 MNHNY and CDR2 SVGAGI (reference sequence). This CDR3 is CASSRQGVGNQPQHF. DNA for the CDR3: TGTGCCAGCAGTCGACAGGGAGTGGGCAATCAGCCCCAGCATTTT.

The chain has TRBV29-1 and TRBJ2-3; D could derive from TRBD1 or TRBD2 (6 bases each). Germline V lookup: CDR1 SQVTM, CDR2 ANQGSEA. CDR3 length: 15 amino acids. For the CDR3, the DNA is TGCGGTGGGAGGCTGGGGACAACTAGCACAGATACGCAGTATTTT. Its protein product is CGGRLGTTSTDTQYF.

This chain links TRBV11-2 with TRBJ2-4; D is perhaps TRBD2 (5 bases). V was pared by 1 base and J by 0 bases, with 13 bases between. The CDR3 runs to 17 residues. Germline assignment: CDR1 SGHAT and CDR2 FQNNGV. This CDR3 is CASSLGGLAIAKNIQYF. CDR3 nucleotide sequence: TGTGCCAGCAGCTTAGGCGGGCTAGCTATAGCCAAAAACATTCAGTACTTC.

The V call is TRBV5-1, the J call TRBJ2-5; D is uncertain. Germline values: CDR1 SGHRS, CDR2 YFSETQ. This CDR3 region has 15 residues. Trimming removed 4 bases from V and 5 bases from J, with 18 bases in between. CDR3 DNA: TGCGCCAGCAGCCGCACGTCGGGCCCCTACGAGACCCAGTACTTC. It yields the protein CASSRTSGPYETQYF.

The genes are TRBV7-2 and TRBJ2-3; 9 positions match TRBD1. The CDR3 contains 16 residues. Per the germline V gene, CDR1 is SGHTA and CDR2 is FQGNSA. V lost 1 base and J lost 5; bases outside the gene matches: 7. This CDR3 is CASSLGRTGAGDTQYF. The CDR3 region has the DNA TGTGCCAGCAGCTTAGGGCGGACAGGGGCGGGAGATACGCAGTATTTT.

The chain recombines TRBV4-3 with TRBJ1-3; D not resolved. Looked up from germline, CDR1 is LGHNA and CDR2 is YSLEER. This CDR3 is built from 15 residues. V was pared by 0 bases and J by 0 bases, with 6 bases between. CDR3 DNA: TGCGCCAGCAGCCAAGAATTACGCTCTGGAAACACCATATATTTT. Residues: CASSQELRSGNTIYF.

This clone has only a few counts. The chain is built from TRBV10-1 and TRBJ1-1; the D is unclear. Trimming removed 2 bases at V and 6 bases at J, with 10 bases between. The CDR3 is 13 residues long. Germline CDR1 and CDR2: WNHNN and SYGVQD (reference sequence). CDR3 loop: CASSELLKAEAFF. For the CDR3, the DNA is TGCGCCAGCAGTGAGCTCCTCAAGGCTGAAGCTTTCTTT.

CDR3 coding DNA: TGCGCCAGCAGTGAGTCCAGGGATAATGAGCAGTTCTTC. Translation: CASSESRDNEQFF. The gene calls are TRBV10-2 and TRBJ2-1, with TRBD1 as a possible D gene (5 bases). CDR3 length: 13 amino acids. Germline V lookup: CDR1 WSHSY, CDR2 SAAADI. Trimming cost V 0 bases and J 7 bases, with 7 bases left between them.